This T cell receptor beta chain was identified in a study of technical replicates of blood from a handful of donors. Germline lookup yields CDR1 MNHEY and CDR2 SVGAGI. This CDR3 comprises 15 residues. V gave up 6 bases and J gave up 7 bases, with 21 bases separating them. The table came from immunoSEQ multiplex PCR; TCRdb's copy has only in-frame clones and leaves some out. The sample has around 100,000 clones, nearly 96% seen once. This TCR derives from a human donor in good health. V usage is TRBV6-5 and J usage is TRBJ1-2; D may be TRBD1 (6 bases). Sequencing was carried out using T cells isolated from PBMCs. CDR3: CASRYGTGKVAGYTF. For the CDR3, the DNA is TGTGCCAGCAGATACGGTACAGGGAAGGTGGCTGGCTACACCTTC.